This TCR beta chain was observed in a study of shared clonotypes between healthy human individuals. As for the study in general: Three plates each covered CD4 naive and memory; CD8 naive two, CD8 memory one.

Trimming took 6 bases from V and 3 from J, leaving 18 bases between them. This CDR3 has 16 amino acids. The germline CDR1 and CDR2 sequences are SEHNR and FQNEAQ (reference sequence). CD4+ cells were split into CD45RA+ naive and CD45RA-negative memory subsets. This table comes from immunoSEQ multiplex PCR, and its TCRdb copy is limited to in-frame clones, with some not included. The sample contains fewer than 2.5 million clones, more than 85% of which appear only once. The TCR comes from a young man in good health. Some clones in this sample may be carry-over from other donors' samples. The chain links TRBV7-9 to TRBJ2-1; TRBD2 is a possible D gene (6 bases). The material sequenced was naive CD4+ T cells from PBMCs. Subset in this sample: CD45RA+ positively selected. The CDR3 is CASSDQLARSYNEQFF. Written as DNA, the CDR3 is TGTGCCAGCAGTGACCAACTAGCCCGGAGCTACAATGAGCAGTTCTTC.